This entry lists 14 T cell receptor beta chains sequenced from one sample in a study of CD8 T cells in Susac syndrome. It was with random hexamers that 0.5 to 1 ug RNA was reverse transcribed. Via MiXCR, TCRdb re-called the immunoSEQ multiplex PCR reads, giving one row per CDR3 protein. This sample has about 250,000 distinct CDR3 sequences; around 93% occur once, and the top ten carry around 0.067%. The sample comprised CD4+ T cells from PBMCs. These receptors were obtained from a human donor with multiple sclerosis.

The chain carries TRBV29-1 and TRBJ2-1; 10 bases agree with TRBD2. CDR3 size: 13 residues. The junction had 7 bases not matched to a gene; V was cut back by 5 bases and J by 9 bases. Germline assignment: CDR1 SQVTM and CDR2 ANQGSEA. The CDR3 reads CSVSGRARGEQFF. The CDR3 DNA sequence: TGCAGCGTTAGCGGGAGGGCACGCGGTGAGCAGTTCTTC.

The rearrangement links TRBV5-1 to TRBJ2-7; weak D call: TRBD1 (6 bases). The CDR3 covers 13 residues. The V gene's germline CDR1 is SGHRS and CDR2 YFSETQ. V shed 4 bases and J shed 2 bases, with 10 bases lying between them. CDR3 region: CASSVGQTYEQYF. The DNA for the CDR3 is TGCGCCAGCAGCGTCGGACAGACCTACGAGCAGTACTTC.

The chain combines TRBV7-9 with TRBJ2-1; D may be TRBD2 (6 bases). Trimming removed 5 bases at V and 5 bases at J, with 13 bases between. CDR1 and CDR2 (germline): SEHNR, FQNEAQ (reference sequence). The CDR3 covers 14 residues. The CDR3: CASSTGLRHNEQFF. The DNA of the CDR3 is TGTGCCAGCAGCACGGGACTCCGCCACAATGAGCAGTTCTTC.

This clonotype was seen only a few times. The V call is TRBV7-9, the J call TRBJ2-2; D perhaps matches TRBD1 (6 bases). This CDR3 has 15 amino acids. Trimming pared 0 bases from V and 5 bases from J, leaving 10 bases between. CDR1 and CDR2 from the germline V gene are SEHNR and FQNEAQ (reference sequence). CDR3 nucleotide sequence: TGTGCCAGCAGCTTAGCCCCTACAGGGACCGGGGAGCTGTTTTTT. Translating it yields CASSLAPTGTGELFF.

This clonotype was seen once. The CDR3 protein is CAIASSYEQYF. CDR3 nucleotide sequence: TGTGCCATCGCCAGCTCCTACGAGCAGTACTTC. This chain links TRBV10-3 with TRBJ2-7, with unresolved D. V lost 8 bases and J 0 bases, leaving 5 bases between the germline ends. Germline lookup yields CDR1 ENHRY and CDR2 SYGVKD. CDR3 length equals 11 residues.

The genes are TRBV24-1 and TRBJ2-5; D might be TRBD1 (5 bases). The CDR3 covers 14 residues. Trimming removed 10 bases from V and 1 base from J, with 15 bases in between. In germline, CDR1 is KGHDR, CDR2 SFDVKD. The CDR3 nucleotides are TGTGCCACGGCTCCCCGACAGTTCCAAGAGACCCAGTACTTC. Its protein product is CATAPRQFQETQYF.

This chain connects TRBV7-8 to TRBJ2-5; 7 positions match TRBD2. This CDR3 has 13 residues. The V gene end was trimmed by 8 bases and the J gene end by 4 bases; junction bases not matched to a gene: 7. CDR1 and CDR2 (germline): SGHVS, FQNEAQ. CDR3 DNA sequence: TGTGCCAGCGGGGGGGGACGGGGAGAGACCCAGTACTTC. Translating gives CASGGGRGETQYF.

V is TRBV20-1 and J is TRBJ1-1; D not certain. V lost 0 bases, J lost 11 bases, and 22 bases lay in between. The CDR3 sequence is 15 residues long. Germline CDR1 DFQATT, CDR2 SNEGSKA (reference sequence). CDR3 loop: CSARDQSGKSWMAFF. CDR3 bases: TGCAGTGCTAGAGATCAGTCGGGGAAATCGTGGATGGCTTTCTTT.

This clonotype was seen just once. This sequence joins TRBV18 and TRBJ2-7; 7 positions agree with TRBD1. Germline V gives CDR1 KGHSH, CDR2 LQKENI. Germline trimming cut 3 bases from V and 3 bases from J; bases unmatched to any gene: 20. The CDR3 contains 19 residues. CDR3 in amino acids: CASSPHGTESLPNFYEQYV. CDR3 nucleotide sequence: TGTGCCAGCTCACCTCACGGGACAGAATCTCTTCCGAACTTCTACGAGCAGTACGTC.

This chain links TRBV5-1 with TRBJ2-1; 7 bases are a match to TRBD2. The CDR3 has 15 residues. V gave up 5 bases and J gave up 7 bases; unmatched junction bases: 12. Germline V gives CDR1 SGHRS, CDR2 YFSETQ. The CDR3 here is CASREISTSRNEQFF. The CDR3 DNA follows: TGCGCCAGCAGAGAGATCTCGACTAGCCGGAATGAGCAGTTCTTC.

The V and J genes are TRBV6-1 and TRBJ2-5, with TRBD2 matching over 8 bases. The length of the CDR3 is 14 residues. Germline V gives CDR1 MNHNS, CDR2 SASEGT. J lost 5 bases, V lost 5 bases, and 7 bases had no gene match. The DNA for the CDR3 is TGTGCCAGCAGTATAGCGGGGCGGGGGGAGACCCAGTACTTC. Translated, it gives CASSIAGRGETQYF.

This chain links TRBV7-9 with TRBJ1-2; D ambiguous. CDR3 size: 13 residues. V was pared by 5 bases and J by 8 bases, with 15 bases between. Germline V lookup: CDR1 SEHNR, CDR2 FQNEAQ (reference sequence). The CDR3 coding sequence is TGTGCCAGCAGCCCTAGGGAAGAGGGCGGCTACACCTTC. This gives the protein CASSPREEGGYTF.

This sequence joins TRBV20-1 and TRBJ2-7; TRBD2 matches at 9 bases. This CDR3 is 13 amino acids long. Germline V gene lookup returns CDR1 DFQATT and CDR2 SNEGSKA (reference sequence). With V trimmed by 5 bases and J by 6 bases, 8 bases remained unmatched. The DNA for the CDR3 is TGCAGTGCTCAGATAGCGGGAGCGGGCGAGCAGTACGTC. This encodes CSAQIAGAGEQYV.

The genes are TRBV24-1 and TRBJ2-1; TRBD2 matches at 14 bases. Germline V gene lookup returns CDR1 KGHDR and CDR2 SFDVKD. V lost 4 bases, J lost 15 bases, and 4 bases stayed unmatched. This CDR3 spans 13 amino acids. This chain's CDR3 is CATSDPGLAGVFF. CDR3 sequence (DNA): TGTGCCACCAGTGACCCGGGACTAGCGGGGGTGTTCTTC.